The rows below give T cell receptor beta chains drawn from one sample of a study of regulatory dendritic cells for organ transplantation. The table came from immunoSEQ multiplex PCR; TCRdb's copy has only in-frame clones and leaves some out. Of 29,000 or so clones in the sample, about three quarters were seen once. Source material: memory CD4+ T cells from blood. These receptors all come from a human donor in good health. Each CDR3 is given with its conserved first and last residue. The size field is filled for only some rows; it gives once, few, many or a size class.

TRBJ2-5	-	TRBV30	CAWRGEGETQYF
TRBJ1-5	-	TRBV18	CASSPDRGLQPQHF
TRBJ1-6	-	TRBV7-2	CASSLAQKNSPLHF
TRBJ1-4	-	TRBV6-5	CASRGGTEFTEKLFF
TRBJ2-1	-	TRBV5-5	CASSLQGINEQFF
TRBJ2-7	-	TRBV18	CASSPPGGETYEQYF
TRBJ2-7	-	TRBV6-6	CASTGLAGVSSYEQYF
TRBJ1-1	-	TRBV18	CASSPTQPGMNTEAFF
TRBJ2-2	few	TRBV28	CASSLRRNSGSRATGELFF
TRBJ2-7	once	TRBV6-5	CASSYRTAGFEQYF
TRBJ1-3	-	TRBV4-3	CASSQDLGNTIYF
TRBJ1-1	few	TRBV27	CASSQPQRQGMNTEAFF
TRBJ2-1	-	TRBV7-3	CASSNTNEQFF
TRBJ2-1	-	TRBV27	CASSEALAGVQQFF
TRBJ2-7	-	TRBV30	CAWGSDSYEQYF
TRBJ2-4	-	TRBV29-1	CSVASSGGEDIQYF
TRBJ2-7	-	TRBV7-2	CASSSEYEQYF
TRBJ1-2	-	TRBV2	CASRETGSGYGYTF
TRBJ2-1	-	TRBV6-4	CASSEGSGPDEQFF
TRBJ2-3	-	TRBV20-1	CTGETEDTQYF
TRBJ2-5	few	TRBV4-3	CASSQDRGVGETQYF
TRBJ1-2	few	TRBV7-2	CASSPHQGGYTF
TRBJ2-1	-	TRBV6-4	CASSDSSGGANEQFF
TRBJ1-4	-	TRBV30	CAWRDKNNEKLFF
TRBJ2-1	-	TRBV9	CASSVEGSPGEQFF
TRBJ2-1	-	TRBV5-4	CASSFPGTREQFF
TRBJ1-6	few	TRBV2	CASSRQGGVLSPLHF
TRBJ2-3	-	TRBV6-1	CASSGVSWMSRHTQYF
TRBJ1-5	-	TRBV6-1	CASRGTAYSNQPQHF
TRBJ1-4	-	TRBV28	CASRRGLGVEKLFF
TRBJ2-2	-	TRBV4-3	CASSQDILAGGRGAGELFF
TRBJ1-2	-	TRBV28	CASRVGGLQSGYTF
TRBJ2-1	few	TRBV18	CASSPNTDNEQFF
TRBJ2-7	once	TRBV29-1	CSVVAGTLGEQYF
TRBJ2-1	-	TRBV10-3	CAISELAEREQFF
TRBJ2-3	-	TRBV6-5	CASSSSPGQGADTQYF
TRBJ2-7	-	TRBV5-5	CASTAEWGSYEQYF
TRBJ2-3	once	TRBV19	CASSTTLQGLSQYF
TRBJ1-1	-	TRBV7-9	CASSRDTEAFF
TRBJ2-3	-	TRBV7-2	CASSLGGPGLAGDRDTQYF
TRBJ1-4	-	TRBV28	CASRVQGGTNEKLFF
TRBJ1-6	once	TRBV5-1	CASSSLPGTGDYANSPLHF
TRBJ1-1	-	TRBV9	CASSGVLPGNTEAFF
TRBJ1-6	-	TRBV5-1	CASSLRQGLSYNSPLHF
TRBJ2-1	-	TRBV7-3	CASSPTGQGAAGEQFF
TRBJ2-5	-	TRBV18	CASSRDRQETQYF
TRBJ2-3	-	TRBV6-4	CASSRDRESDTQYF
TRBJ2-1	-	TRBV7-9	CASSLDGRAFNEQFF
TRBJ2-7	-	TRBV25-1	CASTSGRAYEQYF
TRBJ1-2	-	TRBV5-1	CASSPGVGPGYGYTF
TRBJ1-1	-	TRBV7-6	CASSLGRGLNTEAFF